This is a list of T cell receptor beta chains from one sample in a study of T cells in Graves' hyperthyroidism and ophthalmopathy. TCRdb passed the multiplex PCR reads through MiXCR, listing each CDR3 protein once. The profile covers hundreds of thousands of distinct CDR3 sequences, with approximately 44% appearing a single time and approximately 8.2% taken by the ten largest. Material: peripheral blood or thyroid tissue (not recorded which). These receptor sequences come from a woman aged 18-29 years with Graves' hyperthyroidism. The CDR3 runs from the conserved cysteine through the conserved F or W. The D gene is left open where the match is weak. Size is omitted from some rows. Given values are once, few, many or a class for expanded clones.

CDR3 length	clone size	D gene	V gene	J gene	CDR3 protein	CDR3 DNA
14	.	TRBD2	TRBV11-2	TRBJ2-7	CASSPTTSGNEQYF	TGTGCCAGCAGTCCAACGACTAGCGGGAACGAGCAGTACTTC
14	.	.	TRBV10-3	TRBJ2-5	CASSEYGKQETQYF	TGTGCCAGCAGTGAATATGGGAAGCAAGAGACCCAGTACTTC
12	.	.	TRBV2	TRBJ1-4	CASSEGGGRSLF	TGTGCCAGCAGTGAGGGGGGAGGCCGCTCCCTTTTT
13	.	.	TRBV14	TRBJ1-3	CASSLVRGNTIYF	TGTGCCAGCAGCCTAGTCCGAGGAAACACCATATATTTT
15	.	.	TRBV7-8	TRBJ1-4	CASSHRTGGTEKLFF	TGTGCCAGCAGCCATAGGACGGGGGGCACTGAAAAACTGTTTTTT
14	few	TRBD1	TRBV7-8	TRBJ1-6	CASSDRGHNSPLHF	TGTGCCAGCAGTGACAGGGGGCATAATTCACCCCTCCACTTT
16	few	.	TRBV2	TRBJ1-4	CASSKGTVTTNEKLFF	TGTGCCAGCAGTAAAGGGACGGTTACAACTAATGAAAAACTGTTTTTT
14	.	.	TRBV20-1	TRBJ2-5	CSARDSRVGETQYF	TGCAGTGCTAGAGATTCCAGGGTAGGAGAGACCCAGTACTTC
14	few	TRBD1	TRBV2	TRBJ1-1	CASSPWDRVGEAFF	TGTGCCAGCAGTCCTTGGGACAGGGTTGGTGAAGCTTTCTTT
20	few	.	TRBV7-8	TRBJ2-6	CASSLEGRVRTSSGANVLTF	TGTGCCAGCAGCTTAGAGGGGAGAGTTCGAACGAGCTCTGGGGCCAACGTCCTGACTTTC
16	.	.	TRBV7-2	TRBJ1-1	CASSPRTVRGYTEAFF	TGTGCCAGTAGTCCTCGGACAGTTCGGGGATACACTGAAGCTTTCTTT
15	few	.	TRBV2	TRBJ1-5	CASSSPRAPNQPQHF	TGTGCCAGCAGCTCCCCCCGCGCTCCCAATCAGCCCCAGCATTTT
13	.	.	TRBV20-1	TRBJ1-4	CSARGGIDEKLFF	TGCAGTGCGAGGGGGGGGATTGATGAAAAACTGTTTTTT
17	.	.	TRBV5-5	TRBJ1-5	CASSLDGAGTPNQPQHF	TGTGCCAGCAGCCTGGATGGGGCAGGGACGCCCAATCAGCCCCAGCATTTT
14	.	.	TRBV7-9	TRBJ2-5	CASSGPGRAETQYF	TGTGCCAGCAGCGGCCCGGGGAGAGCGGAGACCCAGTACTTC
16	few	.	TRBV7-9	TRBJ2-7	CASSLPSDEHSYEQYF	TGTGCCAGCAGCTTACCCTCCGACGAGCACTCCTACGAGCAGTACTTC
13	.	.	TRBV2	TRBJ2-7	CASVEDSSYEQYF	TGTGCCAGCGTTGAAGACAGCTCCTACGAGCAGTACTTC
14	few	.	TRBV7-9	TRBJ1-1	CASSLIEWNTEAFF	TGTGCCAGCAGCTTAATTGAGTGGAACACTGAAGCTTTCTTT
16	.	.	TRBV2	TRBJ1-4	CASSWGRVATNEKLFF	TGTGCCAGCAGTTGGGGGCGGGTTGCAACTAATGAAAAACTGTTTTTT
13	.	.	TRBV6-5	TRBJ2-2	CASSKDYTGELFF	TGTGCCAGCAGCAAGGACTACACCGGGGAGCTGTTTTTT
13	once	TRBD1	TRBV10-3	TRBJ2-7	CAIRRQGAYEQYF	TGTGCCATCAGGAGACAGGGAGCCTACGAGCAGTACTTC
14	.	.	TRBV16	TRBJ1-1	CASSDGTKGTEAFF	TGTGCCAGCAGCGACGGGACGAAGGGCACTGAAGCTTTCTTT
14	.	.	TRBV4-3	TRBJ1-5	CASSRTWGNQPQHF	TGCGCCAGCAGCCGCACGTGGGGCAATCAGCCCCAGCATTTT
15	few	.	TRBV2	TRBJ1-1	CASNQDGPWGTEAFF	TGTGCCAGCAACCAGGACGGGCCGTGGGGGACTGAAGCTTTCTTT
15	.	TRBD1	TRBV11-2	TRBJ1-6	CASSPRDRDNSPLHF	TGTGCCAGCAGCCCGCGGGACAGGGATAATTCACCCCTCCACTTT
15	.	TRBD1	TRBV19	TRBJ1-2	CASSIRTGGSDGYTF	TGTGCCAGTAGTATCAGGACAGGGGGCTCTGATGGCTACACCTTC
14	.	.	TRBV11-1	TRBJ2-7	CASRDRGAGVEQYF	TGTGCCAGCAGAGACCGGGGGGCGGGAGTTGAGCAGTACTTC
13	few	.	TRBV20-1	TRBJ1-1	CSALRDTNTEAFF	TGCAGTGCTCTCCGGGACACGAACACTGAAGCTTTCTTT
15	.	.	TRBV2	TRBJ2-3	CSSSLASYFTDTQYF	TGTTCCAGCAGTTTAGCTAGCTACTTCACAGATACGCAGTATTTT
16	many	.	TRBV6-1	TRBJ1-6	CASSEVDSRFNSPLHF	TGTGCCAGCAGTGAAGTCGACAGCAGATTTAATTCACCCCTCCACTTT
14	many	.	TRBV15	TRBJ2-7	CATSREVATYEQYF	TGTGCCACCAGCAGAGAGGTCGCAACCTACGAGCAGTACTTC
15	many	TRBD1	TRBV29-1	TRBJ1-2	CSVDSRGRQGVGYTF	TGCAGCGTAGATTCCCGGGGAAGACAGGGGGTCGGCTACACCTTC
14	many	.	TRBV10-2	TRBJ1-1	CASSEARLNTEAFF	TGCGCCAGCAGTGAGGCCAGACTGAACACTGAAGCTTTCTTT
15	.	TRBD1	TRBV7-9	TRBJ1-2	CASSAPGQTYERYTF	TGTGCCAGCAGCGCCCCGGGACAGACCTACGAGCGCTACACCTTC
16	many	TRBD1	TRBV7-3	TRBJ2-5	CASSPKGTGGLETQYF	TGTGCCAGCAGCCCTAAGGGGACAGGGGGGTTAGAGACCCAGTACTTC
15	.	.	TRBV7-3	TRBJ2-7	CASSLSGTVQYEQYF	TGTGCCAGCAGCTTAAGCGGGACAGTTCAATACGAGCAGTACTTC
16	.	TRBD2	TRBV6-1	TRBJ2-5	CASRGLAGVGQETQYF	TGTGCCAGCAGGGGACTAGCGGGAGTAGGGCAAGAGACCCAGTACTTC
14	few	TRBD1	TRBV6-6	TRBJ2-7	CASTTRGHVNEQYF	TGTGCCAGCACTACCAGGGGGCACGTCAACGAGCAGTACTTC
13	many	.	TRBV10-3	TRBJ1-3	CAISRTAGNTIYF	TGTGCCATCAGCCGGACAGCTGGAAACACCATATATTTT
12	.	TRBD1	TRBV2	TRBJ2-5	CASSIQGETQYF	TGTGCCAGCAGTATACAGGGGGAGACCCAGTACTTC
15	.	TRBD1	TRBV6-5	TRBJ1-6	CASSYSNRGHFPLHF	TGTGCCAGCAGTTACTCGAACAGGGGGCACTTTCCCCTCCACTTT
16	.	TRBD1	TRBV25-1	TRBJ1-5	CASSARPTGRLVPQHF	TGTGCCAGCAGTGCTAGACCGACAGGGCGCCTTGTACCCCAGCATTTT
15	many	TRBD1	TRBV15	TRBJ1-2	CATSRGKDRLVGYTF	TGTGCCACCAGCAGAGGAAAGGACAGGCTGGTTGGCTACACCTTC
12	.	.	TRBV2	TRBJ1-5	CASLRDAGPQHF	TGTGCCAGCCTGCGGGACGCCGGGCCCCAGCATTTT
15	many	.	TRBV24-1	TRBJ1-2	CATSDASRVDYGYTF	TGTGCCACCAGTGATGCTTCTAGAGTGGACTATGGCTACACCTTC
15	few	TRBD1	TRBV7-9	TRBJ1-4	CASSLARQGDEKLFF	TGTGCCAGCAGCTTAGCACGACAGGGAGATGAAAAACTGTTTTTT
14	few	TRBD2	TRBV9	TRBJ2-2	CASSGAGGTGELFF	TGTGCCAGCAGCGGAGCGGGAGGGACCGGGGAGCTGTTTTTT
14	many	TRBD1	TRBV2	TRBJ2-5	CASRQGQSQETQYF	TGTGCCAGTAGACAGGGGCAATCCCAAGAGACCCAGTACTTC
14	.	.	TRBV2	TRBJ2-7	CASSERGGPHEQYF	TGTGCCAGCAGTGAAAGGGGGGGGCCCCACGAGCAGTACTTC
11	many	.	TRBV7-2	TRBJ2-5	CASSPTETQYF	TGTGCCAGCAGCCCGACAGAGACCCAGTACTTC
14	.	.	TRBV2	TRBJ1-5	CASSFALSNQPQHF	TGTGCCAGCAGTTTCGCACTTAGCAATCAGCCCCAGCATTTT
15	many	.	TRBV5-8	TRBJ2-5	CASSLEWQGQETQYF	TGTGCCAGCAGCCTGGAATGGCAGGGACAAGAGACCCAGTACTTC
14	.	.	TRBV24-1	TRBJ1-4	CATSDFRPNEKLFF	TGTGCCACCAGTGATTTCCGGCCTAATGAAAAACTGTTTTTT
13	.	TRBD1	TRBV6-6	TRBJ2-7	CASSEGTAYEQYF	TGTGCCAGCAGTGAAGGGACAGCATACGAGCAGTACTTC
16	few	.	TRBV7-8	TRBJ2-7	CASSTAGAAALGEQYF	TGTGCCAGCAGCACCGCGGGGGCCGCCGCCTTGGGAGAGCAGTACTTC
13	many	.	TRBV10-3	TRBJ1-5	CAISEQVDQPQHF	TGTGCCATCAGTGAACAGGTCGATCAGCCCCAGCATTTT
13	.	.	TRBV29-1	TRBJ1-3	CSVGGGRGNTIYF	TGCAGCGTAGGAGGCGGGCGGGGGAACACCATATATTTT
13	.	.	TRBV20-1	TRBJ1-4	CSARSGRVKNCFF	.
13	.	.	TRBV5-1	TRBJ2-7	CASSLERGHEQYF	TGCGCCAGCAGCTTGGAACGGGGACACGAGCAGTACTTC